This TCR beta chain was identified in a study of yellow fever vaccine responses in identical twins. TCRdb analysed the RT-PCR reads with MiXCR anew, one entry per CDR3 protein. Among fewer than 35,000 distinct CDR3 sequences listed, almost 60% were seen once. As regards this clonotype: The target antigen is unknown.

General study points: Twins reportedly appeared to share part of their vaccine T cell response while keeping part individual.

This CDR3 has 13 amino acids. Trimming cost V 5 bases and J 8 bases; bases outside gene matches: 6. The germline CDR1 and CDR2 sequences are SGHNT and YENEEA. The sequence was obtained from a woman under 30 who received the yellow fever vaccine. The sequencing used T cells from blood (PBMCs), unsorted or a sorted subset (not recorded which), collected before or after yellow fever vaccination (not recorded which). V is TRBV11-3 and J is TRBJ1-2, with TRBD1 matching 9 bases. In DNA form, the CDR3 reads TGTGCCAGCAGCCGAGACAGGGGGAACGGCTACACCTTC. Translated: CASSRDRGNGYTF.